These 20 T cell receptor beta chains were sequenced from one sample in a study of CXCR3-negative and CXCR3-positive naive CD8 T cells. Each TRB cDNA library was prepared by 5' RACE (with UMI labels). TCRdb processed the 5' RACE reads again and assigns one entry to each CDR3 protein, with no DNA. The sample data list tens of thousands of distinct CDR3 sequences. Sequenced: memory CD8+ T cells from blood. Every receptor here comes from a human donor in good health. Some clones in this sample may be carry-over from other donors' samples.

The chain recombines TRBV28 with TRBJ2-7; as DNA is missing, the TRBD1 call by TCRdb cannot be tested. Germline lookup yields CDR1 MDHEN and CDR2 SYDVKM. This CDR3 is built from 15 residues. The CDR3 region is CASSPYTGTRYEQYF.

Frequency places this clonotype as medium-sized. This chain uses TRBV6-2 or TRBV6-3 with TRBJ1-5. This CDR3 has 12 amino acids. Germline CDR1 reads MNHEY; CDR2 reads SVGEGT. The CDR3 here is CATRLGNQPQHF.

The chain couples TRBV4-1 to TRBJ2-7. Germline-derived CDR1 and CDR2 are MGHRA and YSYEKL. CDR3 length: 16 amino acids. Here the CDR3 reads CASSQVSPAGGYEQYF.

The chain carries TRBV27 and TRBJ2-7; without DNA, the TCRdb call of TRBD1 cannot be checked. The germline gives CDR1 MNHEY, CDR2 SMNVEV (reference sequence). This CDR3 has 14 residues. The CDR3 loop is CASSLGGRSYEQYF.

The CDR3: CASSLGPGDYGYTF. The rearrangement joins TRBV7-9 to TRBJ1-2; the D call of TRBD1 rests on TCRdb alone, since no DNA is present to check it. Germline V gene lookup returns CDR1 SEHNR and CDR2 FQNEAQ (reference sequence). The CDR3 is 14 amino acids.

The gene calls are TRBV7-3 and TRBJ2-7; as DNA is missing, the TRBD2 call by TCRdb cannot be tested. Germline CDR1 SGHTA, CDR2 FQGTGA. The CDR3 length is 15 residues. The CDR3 loop is CASSPSGSGEYEQYF. Full variable domain (rest looked up from reference TRBV7-3 and TRBJ2-7): GAGVSQTPSNKVTEKGKYVELRCDPISGHTALYWYRQSLGQGPEFLIYFQGTGAADDSGLPNDRFFAVRPEGSVSTLKIQRTERGDSAVYLCASSPSGSGEYEQYFGPGTRLTVT.

The chain employs TRBV4-2 and TRBJ2-7. The germline V gene has CDR1 LGHNA and CDR2 YNFKEQ. This CDR3 comprises 16 residues. This CDR3 is CASSPKPQTDSYEQYF.

The rearrangement joins TRBV4-2 to TRBJ2-2; TCRdb's assignment of TRBD2 cannot be checked, as there is no DNA. This CDR3 has 16 residues. Germline loops: CDR1 LGHNA, CDR2 YNFKEQ. The CDR3 loop reads CASSQDASGGAGELFF.

This rearrangement joins TRBV29-1 to TRBJ2-1. Germline loops: CDR1 SQVTM, CDR2 ANQGSEA. The length of the CDR3 is 13 residues. The CDR3 loop reads CSVEEAGYNEQFF.

The chain joins TRBV9 to TRBJ2-1; checking the TCRdb D call of TRBD1 is not possible without DNA. CDR3 size: 15 residues. The germline gives CDR1 SGDLS, CDR2 YYNGEE. The CDR3 is CASARGLGSDDEQFF.

The gene calls are TRBV3-2 and TRBJ1-1. TRBV3-2 is designated a pseudogene. The CDR3 length is 13 residues. CDR3 protein: CASRPRKNTEAFF.

This chain connects TRBV29-1 to TRBJ2-3; TCRdb's D call, TRBD1, is unchecked because there is no DNA. The V gene's germline CDR1 is SQVTM and CDR2 ANQGSEA. This CDR3 contains 13 residues. CDR3 region: CSVGGSRTDTQYF.

This chain links TRBV5-5 with TRBJ1-5. Germline CDR1 and CDR2: SGHKS and YYEKEE (reference sequence). The CDR3 runs to 15 residues. The CDR3 is CASSLSQIYDQPQHF.

The chain joins TRBV7-9 to TRBJ2-1; absent DNA, TCRdb's TRBD2 call cannot be checked. CDR3 length equals 17 residues. Germline loops: CDR1 SEHNR, CDR2 FQNEAQ (reference sequence). The CDR3 reads CASSSVGGAGLYNEQFF. The full variable domain, rest sourced from reference TRBV7-9 and TRBJ2-1, is DTGVSQNPRHKITKRGQNVTFRCDPISEHNRLYWYRQTLGQGPEFLTYFQNEAQLEKSRLLSDRFSAERPKGSFSTLEIQRTEQGDSAMYLCASSSVGGAGLYNEQFFGPGTRLTVL.

The V and J genes are TRBV13 and TRBJ2-2; the D call of TRBD1 rests on TCRdb alone, since no DNA is present to check it. The CDR3 length is 18 residues. Germline V gene sequence: CDR1 PRHDT, CDR2 FYEKMQ (reference sequence). CDR3 region: CASSLGRPAGADTGELFF. Based on the CDR3 plus reference TRBV13 and TRBJ2-2, the full variable domain is AAGVIQSPRHLIKEKRETATLKCYPIPRHDTVYWYQQGPGQDPQFLISFYEKMQSDKGSIPDRFSAQQFSDYHSELNMSSLELGDSALYFCASSLGRPAGADTGELFFGEGSRLTVL.

This rearrangement joins TRBV29-1 to TRBJ2-3; the TCRdb D gene call, TRBD1, has no DNA to confirm it. The CDR3 has 15 amino acids. Germline CDR1 and CDR2: SQVTM and ANQGSEA. The CDR3 reads CSVVGRTDSTDTQYF.

The chain carries TRBV7-9 and TRBJ1-1; TCRdb outputs TRBD1, but without DNA this stays unchecked. Germline loops: CDR1 SEHNR, CDR2 FQNEAQ (reference sequence). CDR3 size: 13 residues. CDR3 region: CASTPATGREAFF.

This clonotype is called medium-sized based on its frequency. The V and J genes are TRBV4-3 and TRBJ1-1; lacking DNA, the TRBD1 call made by TCRdb goes unchecked. This CDR3 has 17 residues. Germline CDR1 and CDR2: LGHNA and YSLEER. This chain's CDR3 is CASSQDGSRGVVTEAFF.

The V and J genes are TRBV3-1 and TRBJ2-5. Germline V gives CDR1 LGHDT, CDR2 YNNKEL (reference sequence). The CDR3 spans 15 residues. The CDR3 sequence: CASSQERNKQETQYF.

The chain recombines TRBV5-1 with TRBJ1-2; the D gene TCRdb calls, TRBD1, cannot be checked with no DNA. The CDR3 has 13 amino acids. Germline V gene data show CDR1 as SGHRS and CDR2 as YFSETQ. The CDR3 reads CASSLWDRDGYTF.